The 21 T cell receptor beta chains in this list originate from one sample, sequenced in a study of T cell changes during pregnancy in multiple sclerosis. Method: immunoSEQ multiplex PCR; TCRdb's copy keeps in-frame clones and lacks some. The repertoire holds tens of thousands of clones, with over 75% as singletons. Material: CD8+ T cells from peripheral blood mononuclear cells, obtained in the third trimester of pregnancy. The receptor set was obtained from a female donor with multiple sclerosis, enrolled in a pregnancy study.

This rearrangement joins TRBV5-4 to TRBJ2-5; 7 nucleotides align to TRBD1. The V gene end was trimmed by 4 bases and the J gene end by 5 bases; junction bases not matched to a gene: 11. CDR3 length: 15 amino acids. CDR1 and CDR2 from the germline V gene are SGHNT and YYREEE (reference sequence). CDR3 loop: CASSEGRDSGETQYF. As DNA, the CDR3 is TGTGCCAGCAGCGAAGGCCGGGACAGTGGGGAGACCCAGTACTTC.

This chain uses TRBV4-1 with TRBJ2-3, with D possibly being TRBD1 (5 bases). Germline V lookup: CDR1 MGHRA, CDR2 YSYEKL. This CDR3 region has 18 residues. The V end was cut by 4 bases, the J end by 2 bases, with 22 bases between. CDR3 nucleotides: TGCGCCAGCAGCCCAAATATGTTGGGCCAGGGAAACACAGATACGCAGTATTTT. As protein: CASSPNMLGQGNTDTQYF.

This chain joins TRBV7-6 and TRBJ2-5; no reliable D call. The V gene lost 0 bases and the J gene lost 3 bases, with 11 bases spanning the gap. The germline V gene encodes CDR1 SGHVS and CDR2 FNYEAQ. This CDR3 has 15 residues. CDR3 coding DNA: TGTGCCAGCAGCTTAGCGCTAGGTCGGGAAGAGACCCAGTACTTC. This translates into CASSLALGREETQYF.

The chain recombines TRBV15 with TRBJ1-2, with D possibly being TRBD1 (5 bases). CDR1 and CDR2 (germline): LNHNV, YYDKDF (reference sequence). This CDR3 spans 15 amino acids. V shed 0 bases and J shed 6 bases, with 14 bases lying between them. The CDR3 nucleotides read TGTGCCACCAGCAGAGATGACGGTGCGGGGGATGGCTACACCTTC. Residues: CATSRDDGAGDGYTF.

The genes are TRBV29-1 and TRBJ1-1; 10 bases map to TRBD1. The V and J ends lost 0 bases and 1 base, in that order; junction bases with no gene match: 5. From germline, CDR1 is SQVTM and CDR2 ANQGSEA. There are 16 residues in the CDR3. The CDR3 spells CSVEDWTGGGNTEAFF. The CDR3 DNA reads as TGCAGCGTTGAAGATTGGACAGGGGGTGGGAACACTGAAGCTTTCTTT.

The V and J genes are TRBV7-9 and TRBJ1-2; 11 positions agree with TRBD1. Trimming removed 1 base from V and 4 bases from J; junction bases left unmatched: 11. Germline assignment: CDR1 SEHNR and CDR2 FQNEAQ (reference sequence). There are 18 residues in the CDR3. In DNA form, the CDR3 reads TGTGCCAGCAGCTTAGGATGGTCGGACAGGGGGCGCGTCTATGGCTACACCTTC. Amino acids: CASSLGWSDRGRVYGYTF.

CDR3 protein: CSADRDSNSPLHF. In nucleotides, the CDR3 is TGCAGCGCGGACCGGGACAGTAATTCACCCCTCCACTTT. The chain links TRBV29-1 to TRBJ1-6, with 7 bases matching TRBD1. V lost 7 bases and J lost 6; bases outside the gene matches: 6. CDR3 size: 13 residues. Germline V CDR1 and CDR2: SQVTM, ANQGSEA.

CDR3 sequence: CASSERDNAYEQYF. CDR3 sequence (DNA): TGTGCCAGCAGCGAAAGGGACAACGCCTACGAGCAGTACTTC. This chain uses TRBV5-4 with TRBJ2-7; possibly TRBD1 for D (6 bases). Trimming stripped 4 bases from V and 2 bases from J, with 13 bases between. CDR3 length: 14 residues. The V gene's germline CDR1 is SGHNT and CDR2 YYREEE (reference sequence).

The chain has TRBV29-1 and TRBJ1-1, with 7 bases matching TRBD1. The CDR3 length is 14 residues. The V gene end was trimmed by 8 bases and the J gene end by 3 bases; junction bases not matched to a gene: 12. Germline CDR1 and CDR2: SQVTM and ANQGSEA. CDR3 in amino acids: CSPLTLGGHTEAFF. CDR3 sequence (DNA): TGCAGCCCGTTGACGTTAGGGGGCCACACTGAAGCTTTCTTT.

This chain connects TRBV12-1 to TRBJ1-3. TRBV12-1 is a pseudogene segment. This CDR3 has 15 residues. The CDR3 DNA sequence: TGTGCCAGCAGCTTTCATGGCCGGGATGGAAACACCATATATTTT. It encodes CASSFHGRDGNTIYF.

The rearrangement joins TRBV6-5 to TRBJ1-1; no firm D call. This CDR3 is 16 amino acids long. Germline CDR1 is MNHEY and CDR2 is SVGAGI. V lost 4 bases, J lost 11 bases, and 26 bases lay in between. The CDR3 bases are TGTGCCAGCAGTTTGAATCCACCGCCTGGCCAAGTTTGGGCTTTCTTT. This gives the protein CASSLNPPPGQVWAFF.

V usage is TRBV10-1 and J usage is TRBJ2-2; D is unclear. This CDR3 is built from 15 residues. Germline V gene sequence: CDR1 WNHNN, CDR2 SYGVQD (reference sequence). V lost 0 bases and J 5 bases, leaving 10 bases between the germline ends. The CDR3 is CASSESRRQTGELFF. CDR3 DNA: TGCGCCAGCAGTGAGTCGAGGCGTCAAACCGGGGAGCTGTTTTTT.

CDR3 protein: CASKLSGVAHEQYF. The CDR3 DNA is TGTGCCAGTAAGTTATCAGGGGTCGCCCACGAGCAGTACTTC. The chain couples TRBV19 to TRBJ2-7; a weak D match, TRBD1 (6 bases). V was trimmed by 7 bases and J by 5 bases, leaving 18 bases between them. The germline CDR1 and CDR2 sequences are LNHDA and SQIVND (reference sequence). This CDR3 has 14 amino acids.

This rearrangement joins TRBV2 to TRBJ1-2, with TRBD1 as a possible D gene (6 bases). V gave up 3 bases and J gave up 4 bases, with 18 bases separating them. The CDR3 loop spans 16 amino acids. Germline V gives CDR1 SNHLY, CDR2 FYNNEI. The CDR3 sequence is CASSDRRDTSIYGYTF. CDR3 DNA: TGTGCCAGCAGTGACCGCCGGGACACTTCTATCTATGGCTACACCTTC.

V usage is TRBV11-2 and J usage is TRBJ2-2, with D perhaps TRBD2 (5 bases). Germline V lookup: CDR1 SGHAT, CDR2 FQNNGV. V lost 2 bases and J 4 bases, leaving 14 bases between the germline ends. The CDR3 length is 16 residues. CDR3 sequence reads: CASSLLVGVGTGELFF. CDR3 DNA: TGTGCCAGCAGCTTACTGGTGGGAGTCGGCACCGGGGAGCTGTTTTTT.

The J gene is TRBJ2-2, the V gene TRBV12-2; no DNA check was done on the table's D call, TRBD2. TRBV12-2 is reported as a pseudogene. The CDR3 sequence is 17 residues long. The CDR3 DNA reads as TGTGCAAGTCGCTTAGAGCTAGCGGGGGATAACACCGGGGAGCTGTTTTTT. Amino acids: CASRLELAGDNTGELFF.

The chain combines TRBV19 with TRBJ1-5; D is uncertain. Trimming pared 3 bases from V and 3 bases from J, leaving 18 bases between. The CDR3 contains 17 residues. Germline V gene lookup returns CDR1 LNHDA and CDR2 SQIVND (reference sequence). In DNA form, the CDR3 reads TGTGCCAGTAGTATCGCCGGTCCCGTCGCCTTCAATCAGCCCCAGCATTTT. Translated, it gives CASSIAGPVAFNQPQHF.

The V gene is TRBV4-2, the J gene TRBJ2-7; D call uncertain. Looked up from germline, CDR1 is LGHNA and CDR2 is YNFKEQ. This CDR3 is built from 13 residues. V was trimmed by 0 bases and J by 1 base, leaving 4 bases between them. The CDR3 DNA reads as TGTGCCAGCAGCCAAGAGGCATCCTACGAGCAGTACTTC. Translation: CASSQEASYEQYF.

The V gene is TRBV9, the J gene TRBJ2-5; 10 bases line up with TRBD2. This CDR3 has 17 residues. Germline CDR1 is SGDLS and CDR2 is YYNGEE. Trimming at V came to 4 bases and at J to 5 bases, leaving 14 bases not matched to a gene. CDR3 amino acids: CASSPGQLAGGGETQYF. The CDR3 DNA is TGTGCCAGCAGCCCGGGCCAGTTAGCGGGGGGCGGGGAGACCCAGTACTTC.

This sequence joins TRBV10-3 and TRBJ2-7; the match to TRBD1 covers 10 bases. Unmatched junction bases numbered 3, after V lost 4 bases and J lost 3 bases. CDR1 is ENHRY and CDR2 is SYGVKD in the germline V gene. CDR3 length: 14 amino acids. CDR3 DNA sequence: TGTGCCATCAGTGGGACAGGGGGTTTCTACGAGCAGTACTTC. It codes for CAISGTGGFYEQYF.

This chain uses TRBV9 with TRBJ2-2; no reliable D call. Deletions cut 7 bases from V and 1 base from J, with 11 bases between. Germline values: CDR1 SGDLS, CDR2 YYNGEE. This CDR3 has 14 residues. Written as DNA, the CDR3 is TGTGCCAGCCGACGGTCGGGGAACACCGGGGAGCTGTTTTTT. This codes for CASRRSGNTGELFF. Supplemented by reference TRBV9 and TRBJ2-2, the full variable domain reads DSGVTQTPKHLITATGQRVTLRCSPRSGDLSVYWYQQSLDQGLQFLIQYYNGEERAKGNILERFSAQQFPDLHSELNLSSLELGDSALYFCASRRSGNTGELFFGEGSRLTVL.